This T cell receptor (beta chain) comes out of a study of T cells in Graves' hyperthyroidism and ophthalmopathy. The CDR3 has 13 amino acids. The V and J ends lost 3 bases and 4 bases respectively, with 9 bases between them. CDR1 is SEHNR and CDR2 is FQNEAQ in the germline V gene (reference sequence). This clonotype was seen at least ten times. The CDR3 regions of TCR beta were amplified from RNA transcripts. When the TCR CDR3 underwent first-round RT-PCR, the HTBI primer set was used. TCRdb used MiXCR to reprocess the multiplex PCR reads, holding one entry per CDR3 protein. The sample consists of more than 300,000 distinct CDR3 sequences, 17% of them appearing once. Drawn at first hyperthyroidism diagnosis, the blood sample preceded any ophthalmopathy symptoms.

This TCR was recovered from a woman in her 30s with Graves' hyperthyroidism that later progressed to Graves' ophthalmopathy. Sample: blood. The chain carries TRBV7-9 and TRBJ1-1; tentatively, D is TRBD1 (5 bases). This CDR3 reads CASSFSGTTEAFF. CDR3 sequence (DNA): TGTGCCAGCAGCTTCAGCGGGACCACTGAAGCTTTCTTT.